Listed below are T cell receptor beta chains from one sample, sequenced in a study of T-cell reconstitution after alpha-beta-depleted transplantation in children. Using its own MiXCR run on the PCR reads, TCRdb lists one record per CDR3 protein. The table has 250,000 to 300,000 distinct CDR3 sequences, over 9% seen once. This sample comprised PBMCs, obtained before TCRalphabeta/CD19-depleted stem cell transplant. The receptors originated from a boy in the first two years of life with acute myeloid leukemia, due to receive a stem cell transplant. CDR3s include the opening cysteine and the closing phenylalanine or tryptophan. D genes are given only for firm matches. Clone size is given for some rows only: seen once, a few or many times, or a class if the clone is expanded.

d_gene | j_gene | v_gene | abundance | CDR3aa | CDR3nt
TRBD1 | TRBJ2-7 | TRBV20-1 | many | CSAAPGRGTSYEQYF | TGCAGTGCTGCCCCAGGCAGGGGGACATCCTACGAGCAGTACTTC
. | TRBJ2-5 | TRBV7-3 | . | CASSLSSVETQYF | TGTGCCAGCAGCTTGAGTTCCGTTGAGACCCAGTACTTC
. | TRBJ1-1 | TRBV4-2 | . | CASSPRGGGNTEAFF | TGTGCCAGCAGCCCCCGAGGGGGGGGAAACACTGAAGCTTTCTTT
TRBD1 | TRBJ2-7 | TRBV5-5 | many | CASSPQTGERSYEQYF | TGTGCCAGCAGCCCCCAAACAGGGGAAAGATCCTACGAGCAGTACTTC
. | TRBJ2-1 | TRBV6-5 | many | CASSFPAEGAGHNEQFF | TGTGCCAGCAGTTTCCCCGCCGAAGGGGCAGGGCACAATGAGCAGTTCTTC
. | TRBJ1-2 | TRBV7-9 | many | CASSLTQGRYGYTF | TGTGCCAGCAGCTTGACGCAGGGGAGGTATGGCTACACCTTC
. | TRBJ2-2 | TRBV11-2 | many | CASGHRAATGELFF | TGTGCCAGCGGACACAGGGCAGCCACCGGGGAGCTGTTTTTT
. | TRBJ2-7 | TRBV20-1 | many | CSARGGASGGIYEQYF | TGCAGTGCTAGAGGCGGGGCTTCTGGCGGGATATACGAGCAGTACTTC
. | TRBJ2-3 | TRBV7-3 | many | CASSLTRDTQYF | TGTGCCAGCAGCTTGACTAGAGATACGCAGTATTTT
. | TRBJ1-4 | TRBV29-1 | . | CSVEAAKGEKLFF | TGCAGCGTTGAGGCAGCGAAGGGTGAAAAACTGTTTTTT
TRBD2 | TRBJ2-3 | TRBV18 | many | CASSPEGLAFTDTQYF | TGTGCCAGCTCACCCGAGGGACTAGCATTCACAGATACGCAGTATTTT
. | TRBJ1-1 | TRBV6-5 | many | CASSYSALGTFKAFF | TGTGCCAGCAGTTACTCTGCTCTGGGGACCTTTAAGGCTTTCTTT
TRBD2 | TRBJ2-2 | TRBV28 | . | CASRQLAGADGELFF | TGTGCCAGCAGACAACTAGCGGGAGCGGACGGGGAGCTGTTTTTT
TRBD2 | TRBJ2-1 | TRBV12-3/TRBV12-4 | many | CASSLPTSGDNEQFF | TGTGCCAGCAGCCTCCCAACTAGCGGAGACAATGAGCAGTTCTTC
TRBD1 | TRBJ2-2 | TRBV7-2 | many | CASSLVPDRVTGELFF | TGTGCCAGCAGCTTAGTCCCGGACAGGGTCACCGGGGAGCTGTTTTTT